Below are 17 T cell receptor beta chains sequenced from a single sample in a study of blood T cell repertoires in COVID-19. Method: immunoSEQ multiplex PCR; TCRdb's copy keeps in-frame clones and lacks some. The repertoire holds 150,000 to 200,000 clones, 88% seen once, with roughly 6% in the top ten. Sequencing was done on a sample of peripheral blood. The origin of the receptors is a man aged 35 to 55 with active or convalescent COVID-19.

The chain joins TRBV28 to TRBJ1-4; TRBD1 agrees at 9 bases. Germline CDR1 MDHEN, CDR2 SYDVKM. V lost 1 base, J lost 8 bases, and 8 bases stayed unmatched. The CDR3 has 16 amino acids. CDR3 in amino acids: CASSLYSGQGWEKLFF. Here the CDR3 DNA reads TGTGCCAGCAGTTTATATTCGGGACAGGGATGGGAAAAACTGTTTTTT.

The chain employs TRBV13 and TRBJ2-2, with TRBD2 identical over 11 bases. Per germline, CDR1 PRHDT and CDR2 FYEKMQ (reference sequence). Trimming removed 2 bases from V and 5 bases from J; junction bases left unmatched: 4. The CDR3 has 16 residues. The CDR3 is CASSLPASGRTGELFF. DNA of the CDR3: TGTGCCAGCAGCTTACCCGCTAGCGGGAGGACCGGGGAGCTGTTTTTT.

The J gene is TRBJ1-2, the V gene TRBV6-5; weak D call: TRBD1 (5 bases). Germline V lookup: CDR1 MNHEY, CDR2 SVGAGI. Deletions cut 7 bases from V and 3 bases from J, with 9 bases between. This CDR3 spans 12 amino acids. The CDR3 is CASMGPYYGYTF. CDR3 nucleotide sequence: TGTGCCAGCATGGGGCCGTACTATGGCTACACCTTC.

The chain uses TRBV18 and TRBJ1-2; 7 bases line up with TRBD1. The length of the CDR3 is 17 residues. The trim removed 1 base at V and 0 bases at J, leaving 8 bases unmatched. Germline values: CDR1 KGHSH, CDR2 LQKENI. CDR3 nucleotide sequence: TGTGCCAGCTCACCACGGAGGACAGGAGAAGCTAACTATGGCTACACCTTC. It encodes CASSPRRTGEANYGYTF.

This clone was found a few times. This CDR3 reads CASSDRENTEAFF. The CDR3 bases are TGTGCCAGCTCAGACAGGGAAAACACTGAAGCTTTCTTT. The V and J genes are TRBV18 and TRBJ1-1; 7 bases align to TRBD1. Trimming at V came to 5 bases and at J to 2 bases, leaving 2 bases not matched to a gene. Germline loops: CDR1 KGHSH, CDR2 LQKENI. This CDR3 is 13 amino acids long.

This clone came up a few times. CDR3 amino acids: CASSQESGDRNYGYTF. The CDR3 coding sequence is TGCGCCAGCAGCCAAGAATCTGGGGACAGAAACTATGGCTACACCTTC. This chain links TRBV4-3 with TRBJ1-2; TRBD1 matches at 7 bases. Germline assignment: CDR1 LGHNA and CDR2 YSLEER. V shed 0 bases and J 2 bases; nucleotides not matched to a gene: 6. The CDR3 covers 16 residues.

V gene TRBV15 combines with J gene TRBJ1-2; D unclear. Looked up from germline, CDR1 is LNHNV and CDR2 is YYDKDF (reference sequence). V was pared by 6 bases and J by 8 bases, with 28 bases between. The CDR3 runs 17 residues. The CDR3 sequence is CATSGDLVTANAGGYTF. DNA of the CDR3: TGTGCCACCAGTGGTGATTTGGTGACGGCGAATGCGGGGGGCTACACCTTC.

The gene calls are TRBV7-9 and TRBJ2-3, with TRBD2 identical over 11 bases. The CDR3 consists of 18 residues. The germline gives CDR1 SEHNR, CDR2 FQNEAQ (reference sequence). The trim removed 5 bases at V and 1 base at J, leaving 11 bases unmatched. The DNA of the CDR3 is TGTGCCAGCAGCGAAGAAATACTAGCGGGAGTTGGCACAGATACGCAGTATTTT. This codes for CASSEEILAGVGTDTQYF.

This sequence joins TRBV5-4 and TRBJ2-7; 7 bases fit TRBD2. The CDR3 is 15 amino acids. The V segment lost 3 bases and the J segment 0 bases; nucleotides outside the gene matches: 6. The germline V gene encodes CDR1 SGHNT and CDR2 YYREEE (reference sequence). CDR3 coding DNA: TGTGCCAGCAGCTCTGGCCTAGCGGACTCCTACGAGCAGTACTTC. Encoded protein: CASSSGLADSYEQYF.

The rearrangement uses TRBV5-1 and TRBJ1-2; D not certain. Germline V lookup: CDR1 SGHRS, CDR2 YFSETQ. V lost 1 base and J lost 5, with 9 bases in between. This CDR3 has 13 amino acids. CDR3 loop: CASSLSTGYGYTF. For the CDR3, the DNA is TGCGCCAGCAGCTTGAGTACCGGGTATGGCTACACCTTC.

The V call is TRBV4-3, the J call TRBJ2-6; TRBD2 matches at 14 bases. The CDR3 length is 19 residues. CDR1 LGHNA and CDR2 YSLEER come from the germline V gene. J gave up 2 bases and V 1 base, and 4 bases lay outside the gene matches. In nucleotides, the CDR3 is TGCGCCAGCAGCCAAGGGATGACTAGCGGGGGGGCTGGGGCCAACGTCCTGACTTTC. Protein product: CASSQGMTSGGAGANVLTF.

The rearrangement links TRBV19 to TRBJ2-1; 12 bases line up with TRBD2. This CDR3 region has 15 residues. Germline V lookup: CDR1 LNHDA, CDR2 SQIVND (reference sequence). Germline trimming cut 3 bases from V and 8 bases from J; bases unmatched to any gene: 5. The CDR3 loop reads CASSILAGGKDEQFF. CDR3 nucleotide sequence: TGTGCCAGTAGTATTCTAGCGGGGGGGAAGGATGAGCAGTTCTTC. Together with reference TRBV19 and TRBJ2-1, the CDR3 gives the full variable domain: DGGITQSPKYLFRKEGQNVTLSCEQNLNHDAMYWYRQDPGQGLRLIYYSQIVNDFQKGDIAEGYSVSREKKESFPLTVTSAQKNPTAFYLCASSILAGGKDEQFFGPGTRLTVL.

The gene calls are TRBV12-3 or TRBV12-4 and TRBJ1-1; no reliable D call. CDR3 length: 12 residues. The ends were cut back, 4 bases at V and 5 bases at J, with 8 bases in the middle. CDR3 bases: TGTGCCAGCAGTTCCGGGGAAACTGAAGCTTTCTTT. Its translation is CASSSGETEAFF.

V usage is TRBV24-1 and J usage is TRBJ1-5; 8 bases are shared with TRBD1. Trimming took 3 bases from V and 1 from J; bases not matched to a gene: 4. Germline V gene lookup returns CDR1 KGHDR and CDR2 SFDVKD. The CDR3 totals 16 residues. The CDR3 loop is CATSDGQGVSNQPQHF. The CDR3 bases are TGTGCCACCAGTGATGGACAGGGAGTAAGCAATCAGCCCCAGCATTTT.

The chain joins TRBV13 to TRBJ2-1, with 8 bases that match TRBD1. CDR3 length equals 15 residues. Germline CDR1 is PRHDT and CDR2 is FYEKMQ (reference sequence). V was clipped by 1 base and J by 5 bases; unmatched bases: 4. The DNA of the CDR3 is TGTGCCAGCAGCTTAGTAGACAGGGGAAACAATGAGCAGTTCTTC. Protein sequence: CASSLVDRGNNEQFF.

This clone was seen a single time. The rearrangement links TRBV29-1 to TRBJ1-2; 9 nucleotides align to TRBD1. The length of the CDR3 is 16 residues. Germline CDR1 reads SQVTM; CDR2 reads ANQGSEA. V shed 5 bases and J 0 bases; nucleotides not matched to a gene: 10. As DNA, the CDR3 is TGCAGCGTTTACCGGGACAGGGTTGGGGCTAACTATGGCTACACCTTC. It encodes CSVYRDRVGANYGYTF.

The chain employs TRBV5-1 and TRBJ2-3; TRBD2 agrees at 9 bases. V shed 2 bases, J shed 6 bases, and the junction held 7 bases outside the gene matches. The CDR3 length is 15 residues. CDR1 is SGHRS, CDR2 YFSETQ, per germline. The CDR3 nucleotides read TGCGCCAGCAGCTTCAGCGGGGGGTTTGATGATACGCAGTATTTT. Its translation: CASSFSGGFDDTQYF.